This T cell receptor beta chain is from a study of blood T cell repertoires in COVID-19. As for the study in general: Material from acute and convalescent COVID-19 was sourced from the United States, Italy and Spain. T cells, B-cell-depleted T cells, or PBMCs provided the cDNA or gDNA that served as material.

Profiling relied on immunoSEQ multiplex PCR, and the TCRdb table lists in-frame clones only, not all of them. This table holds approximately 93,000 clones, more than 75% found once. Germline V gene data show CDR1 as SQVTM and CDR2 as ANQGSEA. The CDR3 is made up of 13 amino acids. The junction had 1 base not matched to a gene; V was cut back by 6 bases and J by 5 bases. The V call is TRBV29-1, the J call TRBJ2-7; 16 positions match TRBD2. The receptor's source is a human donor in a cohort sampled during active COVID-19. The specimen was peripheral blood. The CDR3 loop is CSVGTSGRDEQYF. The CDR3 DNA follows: TGCAGCGTAGGGACTAGCGGGAGGGACGAGCAGTACTTC.